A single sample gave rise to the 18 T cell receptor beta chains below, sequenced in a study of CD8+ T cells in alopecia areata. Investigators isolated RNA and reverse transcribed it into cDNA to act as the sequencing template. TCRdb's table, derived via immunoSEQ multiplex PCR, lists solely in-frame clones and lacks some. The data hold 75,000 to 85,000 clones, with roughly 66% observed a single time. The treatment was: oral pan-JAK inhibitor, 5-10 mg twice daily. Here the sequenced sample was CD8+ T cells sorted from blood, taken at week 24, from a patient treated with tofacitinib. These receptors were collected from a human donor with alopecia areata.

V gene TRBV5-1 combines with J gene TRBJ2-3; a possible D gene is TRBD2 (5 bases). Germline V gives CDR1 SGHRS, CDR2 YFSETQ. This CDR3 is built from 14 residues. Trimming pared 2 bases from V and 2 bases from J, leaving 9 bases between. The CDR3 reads CASSFTGYTDTQYF. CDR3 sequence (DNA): TGCGCCAGCAGCTTCACGGGATACACAGATACGCAGTATTTT.

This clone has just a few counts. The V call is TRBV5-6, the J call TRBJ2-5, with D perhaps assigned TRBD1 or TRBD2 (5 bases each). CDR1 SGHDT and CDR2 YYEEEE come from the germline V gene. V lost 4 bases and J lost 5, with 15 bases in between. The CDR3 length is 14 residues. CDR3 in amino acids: CASSRLSGDETQYF. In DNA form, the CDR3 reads TGTGCCAGCAGCCGACTTAGTGGGGACGAGACCCAGTACTTC.

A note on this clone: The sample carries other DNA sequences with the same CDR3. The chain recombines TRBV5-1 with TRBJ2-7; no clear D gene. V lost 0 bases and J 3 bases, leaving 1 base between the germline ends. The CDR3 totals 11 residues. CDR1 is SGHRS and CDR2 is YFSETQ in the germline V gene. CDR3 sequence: CASSLGYEQYF. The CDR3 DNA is TGCGCCAGCAGCTTGGGCTACGAGCAGTACTTC.

The DNA of the CDR3 is TGTGCCAGCAGCGTACCGACCCAGGGGGCTAGCGGGTACAATGAGCAGTTCTTC. Encoded protein: CASSVPTQGASGYNEQFF. The chain recombines TRBV9 with TRBJ2-1; the D gene could be TRBD1 or TRBD2 (8 bases each). The CDR3 sequence is 18 residues long. Looked up from germline, CDR1 is SGDLS and CDR2 is YYNGEE. Trimming shortened V by 1 base and J by 4 bases, and 21 bases separated the two germline ends.

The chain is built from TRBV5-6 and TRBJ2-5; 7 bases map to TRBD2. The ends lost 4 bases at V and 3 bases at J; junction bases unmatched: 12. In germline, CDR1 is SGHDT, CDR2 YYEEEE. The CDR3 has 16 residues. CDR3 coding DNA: TGTGCCAGCAGCCGAACCCCTAGCGGAGATGAAGAGACCCAGTACTTC. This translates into CASSRTPSGDEETQYF.

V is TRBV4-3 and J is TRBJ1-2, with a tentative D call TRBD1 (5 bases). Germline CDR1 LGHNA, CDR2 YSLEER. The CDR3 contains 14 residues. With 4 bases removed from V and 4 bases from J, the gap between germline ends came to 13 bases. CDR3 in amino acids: CASSRQTWAYGYTF. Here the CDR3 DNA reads TGCGCCAGCAGCCGACAGACTTGGGCCTATGGCTACACCTTC.

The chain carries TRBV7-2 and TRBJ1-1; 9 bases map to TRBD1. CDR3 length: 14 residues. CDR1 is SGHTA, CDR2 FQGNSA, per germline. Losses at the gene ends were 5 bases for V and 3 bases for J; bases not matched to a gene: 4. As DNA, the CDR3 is TGTGCCAGCAGCCGATGGACAGGGGACACTGAAGCTTTCTTT. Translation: CASSRWTGDTEAFF.

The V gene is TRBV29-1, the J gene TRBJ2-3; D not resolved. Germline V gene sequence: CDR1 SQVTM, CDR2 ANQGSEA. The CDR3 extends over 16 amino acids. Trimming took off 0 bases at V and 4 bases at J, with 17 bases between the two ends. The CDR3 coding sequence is TGCAGCGTTGAAGAATGGATCGGCCCCGGGCCAGATACGCAGTATTTT. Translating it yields CSVEEWIGPGPDTQYF.

CDR3 nucleotides: TGTGCCAGCAGCTTAGCTGCGACTAGCGGGAGCTCCTACGAGCAGTACTTC. Its protein product is CASSLAATSGSSYEQYF. The chain couples TRBV7-2 to TRBJ2-7; TRBD2 matches at 12 bases. This CDR3 comprises 17 residues. Germline V gene lookup returns CDR1 SGHTA and CDR2 FQGNSA. Trimming cost V 0 bases and J 0 bases; bases outside gene matches: 3. Full variable domain (remainder filled in from reference TRBV7-2 and TRBJ2-7): GAGVSQSPSNKVTEKGKDVELRCDPISGHTALYWYRQSLGQGLEFLIYFQGNSAPDKSGLPSDRFSAERTGGSVSTLTIQRTQQEDSAVYLCASSLAATSGSSYEQYFGPGTRLTVT.

CDR3: CASRLAKTGNEQFF. The CDR3 bases are TGCGCCAGCAGACTTGCGAAAACGGGGAATGAGCAGTTCTTC. The chain links TRBV5-1 to TRBJ2-1, with a tentative D call TRBD2 (5 bases). Per germline, CDR1 SGHRS and CDR2 YFSETQ. The CDR3 length is 14 residues. V was clipped by 5 bases and J by 7 bases, with 16 bases between them.

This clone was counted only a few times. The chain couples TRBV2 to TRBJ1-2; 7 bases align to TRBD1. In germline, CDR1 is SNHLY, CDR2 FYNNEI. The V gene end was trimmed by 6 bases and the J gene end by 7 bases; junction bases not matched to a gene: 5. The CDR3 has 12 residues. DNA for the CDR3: TGTGCCAGCAGCCGGGGACAGATTGGCTACACCTTC. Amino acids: CASSRGQIGYTF.

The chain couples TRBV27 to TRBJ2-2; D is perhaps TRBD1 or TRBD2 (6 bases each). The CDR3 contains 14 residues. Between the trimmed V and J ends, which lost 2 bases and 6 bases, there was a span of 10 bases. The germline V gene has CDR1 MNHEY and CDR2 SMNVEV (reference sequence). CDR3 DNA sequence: TGTGCCAGCAGTTTACAGGGGAGGTCCGGGGAGCTGTTTTTT. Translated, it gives CASSLQGRSGELFF.

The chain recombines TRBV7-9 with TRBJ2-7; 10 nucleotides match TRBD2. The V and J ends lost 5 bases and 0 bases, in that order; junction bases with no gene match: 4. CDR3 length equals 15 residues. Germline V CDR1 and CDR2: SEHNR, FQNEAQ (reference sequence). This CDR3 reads CASSRSGGSSYEQYF. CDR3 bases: TGTGCCAGCAGCCGTAGCGGGGGGAGCTCCTACGAGCAGTACTTC.

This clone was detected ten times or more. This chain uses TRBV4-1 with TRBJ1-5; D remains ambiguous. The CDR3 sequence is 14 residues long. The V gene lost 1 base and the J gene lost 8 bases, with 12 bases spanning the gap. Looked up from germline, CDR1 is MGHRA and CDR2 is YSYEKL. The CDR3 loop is CASSQVAGSEPQHF. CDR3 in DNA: TGCGCCAGCAGCCAAGTGGCCGGCTCGGAGCCCCAGCATTTT.

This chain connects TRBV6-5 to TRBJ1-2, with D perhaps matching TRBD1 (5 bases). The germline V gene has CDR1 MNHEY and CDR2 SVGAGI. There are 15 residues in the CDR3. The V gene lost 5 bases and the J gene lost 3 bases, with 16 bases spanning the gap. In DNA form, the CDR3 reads TGTGCCAGCAGTACCGGGGCTCCCGGGGACTATGGCTACACCTTC. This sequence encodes CASSTGAPGDYGYTF.

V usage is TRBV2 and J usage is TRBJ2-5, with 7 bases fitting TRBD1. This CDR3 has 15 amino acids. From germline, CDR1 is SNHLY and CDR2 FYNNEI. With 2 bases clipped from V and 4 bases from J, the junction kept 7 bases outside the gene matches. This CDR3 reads CASSEIVAGGETQYF. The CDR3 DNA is TGTGCCAGCAGTGAAATAGTGGCAGGGGGAGAGACCCAGTACTTC.

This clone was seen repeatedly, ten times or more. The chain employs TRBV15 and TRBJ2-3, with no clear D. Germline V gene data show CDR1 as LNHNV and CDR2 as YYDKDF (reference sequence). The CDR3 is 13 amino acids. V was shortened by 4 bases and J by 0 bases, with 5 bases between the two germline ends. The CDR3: CATSKTSTDTQYF. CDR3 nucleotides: TGTGCCACCAGCAAGACTAGCACAGATACGCAGTATTTT.

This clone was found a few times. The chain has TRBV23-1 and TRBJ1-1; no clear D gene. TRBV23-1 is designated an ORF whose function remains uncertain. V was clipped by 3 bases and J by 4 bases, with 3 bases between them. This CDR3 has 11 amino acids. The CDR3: CASSQGTEAFF. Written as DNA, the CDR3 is TGCGCCAGCAGTCAGGGCACTGAAGCTTTCTTT.